These 22 T cell receptor beta chains were sequenced from one sample in a study of cytomegalovirus exposure and HLA in healthy donors. The study ran its PCR with 60 Vbeta and 13 Jbeta primers. The method was immunoSEQ multiplex PCR; TCRdb's version includes in-frame clones alone and lacks a portion of them. The sample lists around 230,000 clones, 75% to 80% occurring once. Source material: PBMCs. The receptors come from a male donor in good health and CMV-seronegative.

V is TRBV18 and J is TRBJ2-1; the D gene is possibly TRBD1 (6 bases). This CDR3 has 14 amino acids. Trimming left V 0 bases short and J 7 bases short, with 10 bases between. Germline lookup yields CDR1 KGHSH and CDR2 LQKENI. CDR3 in amino acids: CASSPPGRGNEQFF. The CDR3 region has the DNA TGTGCCAGCTCACCACCGGGCAGGGGTAATGAGCAGTTCTTC.

The chain has TRBV2 and TRBJ1-2; 7 bases fit TRBD1. The V and J ends lost 4 bases and 4 bases, in that order; junction bases with no gene match: 0. The V gene's germline CDR1 is SNHLY and CDR2 FYNNEI. CDR3 size: 12 residues. The CDR3 sequence: CASSGQGYGYTF. In DNA, the CDR3 is TGTGCCAGCAGTGGACAGGGCTATGGCTACACCTTC.

Only a few counts were recorded for this clone. The chain recombines TRBV4-1 with TRBJ1-4; D is unresolved. V was trimmed by 1 base and J by 8 bases, leaving 11 bases between them. This CDR3 has 14 amino acids. Per the germline V gene, CDR1 is MGHRA and CDR2 is YSYEKL. The CDR3 DNA follows: TGCGCCAGCAGCCAAGTGTCTACTCCGGAAAAACTGTTTTTT. It specifies CASSQVSTPEKLFF.

This chain joins TRBV5-1 and TRBJ2-1, with 8 bases lining up with TRBD2. Trimming took 0 bases from V and 8 from J; bases not matched to a gene: 10. CDR1 is SGHRS, CDR2 YFSETQ, per germline. The CDR3 totals 16 residues. The CDR3 region has the DNA TGCGCCAGCAGCTTGGTTCCGGGGGGGCTTAGGGATGAGCAGTTCTTC. It translates to CASSLVPGGLRDEQFF.

J is TRBJ1-4 and V is TRBV9, with 8 bases aligning to TRBD1. The CDR3 contains 15 residues. V gave up 2 bases and J gave up 5 bases; unmatched junction bases: 5. CDR1 and CDR2 (germline): SGDLS, YYNGEE. CDR3 DNA sequence: TGTGCCAGCAGCGTGCAGGGGGCGAGGAATGAAAAACTGTTTTTT. Amino acids: CASSVQGARNEKLFF.

The J gene is TRBJ2-7, the V gene TRBV19, with 9 bases aligning to TRBD2. Looked up from germline, CDR1 is LNHDA and CDR2 is SQIVND (reference sequence). This CDR3 is 16 amino acids long. V lost 3 bases and J lost 1; bases outside the gene matches: 7. In nucleotides, the CDR3 is TGTGCCAGTAGTATTGTAGCGGGAGAGGGGTCCTACGAGCAGTACTTC. This gives the protein CASSIVAGEGSYEQYF. Full variable domain (missing parts from reference TRBV19 and TRBJ2-7): DGGITQSPKYLFRKEGQNVTLSCEQNLNHDAMYWYRQDPGQGLRLIYYSQIVNDFQKGDIAEGYSVSREKKESFPLTVTSAQKNPTAFYLCASSIVAGEGSYEQYFGPGTRLTVT.

The chain uses TRBV2 and TRBJ2-7, with a possible D match to TRBD1 (5 bases). This CDR3 contains 13 residues. Trimming shortened V by 6 bases and J by 6 bases, and 15 bases separated the two germline ends. Germline loops: CDR1 SNHLY, CDR2 FYNNEI. The CDR3, as DNA: TGTGCCAGCAGCCAACAAGGGGTCGGCGAGCAGTACTTC. Protein sequence: CASSQQGVGEQYF.

As for this clone: An end of the junction does not agree with germline; a read error may underlie this. CDR3 amino acids: CASSGGSSGQAPYNEQFF. The CDR3 bases are TGTGCCAGCAGCGGAGGGAGCTCAGGACAGGCACCCTATAATGAGCAGTTCTTC. This chain links TRBV5-4 with TRBJ2-1; tentatively, D is TRBD1 (7 bases). Per germline, CDR1 SGHNT and CDR2 YYREEE (reference sequence). The CDR3 runs to 18 residues.

This chain joins TRBV4-2 and TRBJ2-7; tentatively, D is TRBD2 (5 bases). This CDR3 is 12 amino acids long. V was clipped by 1 base and J by 6 bases, with 7 bases between them. Germline assignment: CDR1 LGHNA and CDR2 YNFKEQ. CDR3 coding DNA: TGTGCCAGCAGCCAAGTAGGAGGCGAGCAGTACTTC. Residues: CASSQVGGEQYF.

The chain couples TRBV6-4 to TRBJ2-7; possibly TRBD1 for D (6 bases). The V end was cut by 6 bases, the J end by 0 bases, with 12 bases between. In germline, CDR1 is MRHNA, CDR2 SNTAGT. This CDR3 is 14 amino acids long. CDR3 in DNA: TGTGCCAGCAGCGGGACAATCCTCTCCTACGAGCAGTACTTC. Its protein product is CASSGTILSYEQYF.

The chain joins TRBV4-1 to TRBJ1-5; a possible D gene is TRBD1 (6 bases). Germline V gene lookup returns CDR1 MGHRA and CDR2 YSYEKL. V was trimmed by 2 bases and J by 3 bases, leaving 8 bases between them. The CDR3 has 14 residues. The CDR3 region is CASSQTGLNQPQHF. CDR3 in DNA: TGCGCCAGCAGCCAAACAGGGCTCAATCAGCCCCAGCATTTT.

Worth noting for this clone: Within the sample, other DNA sequences also encode this same CDR3. The chain joins TRBV27 to TRBJ1-1; no reliable D call. V shed 3 bases and J shed 1 base, with 9 bases lying between them. Germline CDR1 reads MNHEY; CDR2 reads SMNVEV (reference sequence). The CDR3 extends over 14 amino acids. As DNA, the CDR3 is TGTGCCAGCAGTTTGGCAGTCCCGAACACTGAAGCTTTCTTT. Its translation: CASSLAVPNTEAFF.

The genes are TRBV30 and TRBJ1-5; no firm D call. V dropped 5 bases and J dropped 5 bases, with 7 bases sitting between them. Germline loops: CDR1 GTSNPN, CDR2 SVGIG (reference sequence). The CDR3 has 11 amino acids. The CDR3 nucleotides read TGTGCCTGGGCGCTCGATCAGCCCCAGCATTTT. Amino acids: CAWALDQPQHF.

V gene TRBV7-8 combines with J gene TRBJ1-3, with a possible D match to TRBD1 (6 bases). Trimming left V 5 bases short and J 3 bases short, with 17 bases between. The CDR3 is 16 amino acids. CDR1 is SGHVS and CDR2 is FQNEAQ in the germline V gene. Written as DNA, the CDR3 is TGTGCCAGCAGCCCCCCAGGCGGGGGCTATGGAAACACCATATATTTT. It specifies CASSPPGGGYGNTIYF.

The chain links TRBV27 to TRBJ2-3; 11 nucleotides line up with TRBD2. V was pared by 6 bases and J by 1 base, with 3 bases of the junction left unmatched. CDR3 length equals 15 residues. Germline V CDR1 and CDR2: MNHEY, SMNVEV (reference sequence). As DNA, the CDR3 is TGTGCCAGCAGGACGACTAGCGGGGGCACAGATACGCAGTATTTT. This translates into CASRTTSGGTDTQYF.

The V gene is TRBV28, the J gene TRBJ2-3, with TRBD2 as a possible D gene (5 bases). V shed 8 bases and J shed 1 base, with 7 bases lying between them. Germline-derived CDR1 and CDR2 are MDHEN and SYDVKM. This CDR3 has 12 amino acids. In DNA, the CDR3 is TGTGCCAGCGAGGGCGGCACAGATACGCAGTATTTT. This gives the protein CASEGGTDTQYF.

This clone has just one count. The genes are TRBV28 and TRBJ1-1; 10 nucleotides line up with TRBD1. V trimming: 6 bases; J trimming: 3 bases; junction bases outside the gene matches: 4. Germline V gene sequence: CDR1 MDHEN, CDR2 SYDVKM. The CDR3 length is 14 residues. In nucleotides, the CDR3 is TGTGCCAGCAGCCCTGGACAGGGGGACACTGAAGCTTTCTTT. This sequence encodes CASSPGQGDTEAFF.

The chain has TRBV4-1 and TRBJ1-4, with unresolved D. V dropped 1 base and J dropped 8 bases, with 11 bases sitting between them. The CDR3 length is 14 residues. Germline CDR1 is MGHRA and CDR2 is YSYEKL. CDR3 sequence (DNA): TGCGCCAGCAGCCAAGTGATAGGAGGAGAAAAACTGTTTTTT. It codes for CASSQVIGGEKLFF.

This chain connects TRBV27 to TRBJ2-2; D is unresolved. Between the trimmed V and J ends, which lost 6 bases and 3 bases, there was a span of 17 bases. Germline-derived CDR1 and CDR2 are MNHEY and SMNVEV (reference sequence). The CDR3 sequence is 16 residues long. CDR3 coding DNA: TGTGCCAGCAGCCCTCGCGGCCGAGGTTACACCGGGGAGCTGTTTTTT. Translated, it gives CASSPRGRGYTGELFF.

This clone has only a few counts. The chain recombines TRBV7-3 with TRBJ2-5, with 10 bases fitting TRBD2. V dropped 5 bases and J dropped 5; count of bases not matched to a gene: 8. The CDR3 is made up of 15 amino acids. Per the germline V gene, CDR1 is SGHTA and CDR2 is FQGTGA. The CDR3 nucleotides are TGTGCCAGCAGCCCCTTAGCGGGGGGATTGGAGACCCAGTACTTC. Its protein product is CASSPLAGGLETQYF. Full variable domain (outside the CDR3, taken from reference TRBV7-3 and TRBJ2-5): GAGVSQTPSNKVTEKGKYVELRCDPISGHTALYWYRQSLGQGPEFLIYFQGTGAADDSGLPNDRFFAVRPEGSVSTLKIQRTERGDSAVYLCASSPLAGGLETQYFGPGTRLLVL.

The CDR3 protein is CASTSAGQGNQPQHF. As DNA, the CDR3 is TGTGCCAGCACCTCGGCGGGACAGGGAAATCAGCCCCAGCATTTT. The V and J genes are TRBV28 and TRBJ1-5; 9 bases match TRBD1. Germline CDR1 and CDR2: MDHEN and SYDVKM. The CDR3 is made up of 15 amino acids. Unmatched junction bases numbered 8, after V lost 7 bases and J lost 4 bases.

The chain carries TRBV6-1 and TRBJ2-1, with 8 bases that match TRBD1. Germline lookup yields CDR1 MNHNS and CDR2 SASEGT. Unmatched junction bases numbered 8, after V lost 10 bases and J lost 3 bases. This CDR3 is 14 amino acids long. The CDR3 DNA sequence: TGTGCCACCTGTACAGGGGGTCTCTACAATGAGCAGTTCTTC. Amino acids: CATCTGGLYNEQFF.